A single sample is the source of the 10 T cell receptor beta chains below, sequenced in a study of shared clonotypes between healthy human individuals (dated by TCRdb to 2019 to 2021). The receptor library was made with the immunoSEQ multiplex PCR assay. TCRdb mirrors the immuneACCESS table, restricted to in-frame sequences. Some clones are absent from its copies; in checked studies, under half trace to an unresolved V gene, and the reason for the others is unknown. The sample table lists millions of clones, 85% to 95% of them with a count of one. The top ten clones comprise around 0.14% of the sample. Source material: naive CD4+ T cells sorted from blood. The intended sense of this specimen's cell subset or site label: CD45RA+ positively selected. The origin of the receptors is a man aged 18 to 30 in good health.

This chain connects TRBV11-2 to TRBJ2-7, with 8 bases identical to TRBD1. CDR1 and CDR2 (germline): SGHAT, FQNNGV. The junction had 7 bases not matched to a gene; V was cut back by 2 bases and J by 4 bases. The CDR3 loop spans 15 amino acids. The CDR3 nucleotides are TGTGCCAGCAGCTTACTCAGGGACAGGACGTACGAGCAGTACTTC. This sequence encodes CASSLLRDRTYEQYF. Looking up the rest from reference TRBV11-2 and TRBJ2-7 gives the full variable domain: EAGVAQSPRYKIIEKRQSVAFWCNPISGHATLYWYQQILGQGPKLLIQFQNNGVVDDSQLPKDRFSAERLKGVDSTLKIQPAKLEDSAVYLCASSLLRDRTYEQYFGPGTRLTVT.

The chain employs TRBV6-5 and TRBJ2-3; no firm D call. V was pared by 6 bases and J by 1 base, with 14 bases between. The CDR3 runs 15 residues. Germline-derived CDR1 and CDR2 are MNHEY and SVGAGI. Written as DNA, the CDR3 is TGTGCCAGCAGCCCCGATTCACGCGGCACAGATACGCAGTATTTT. Amino acids: CASSPDSRGTDTQYF.

V is TRBV28 and J is TRBJ2-5; TRBD2 matches at 10 bases. The germline V gene has CDR1 MDHEN and CDR2 SYDVKM. Trimming at V came to 8 bases and at J to 4 bases, leaving 10 bases not matched to a gene. The CDR3 is 15 residues long. The DNA for the CDR3 is TGTGCCAGCGGACTAGCGGAAAAGAACGGAGAGACCCAGTACTTC. Translating gives CASGLAEKNGETQYF.

This clone was counted once. The chain has TRBV7-9 and TRBJ2-3; D might be TRBD1 or TRBD2, each matching 5 bases. This CDR3 is built from 19 residues. CDR1 is SEHNR and CDR2 is FQNEAQ in the germline V gene (reference sequence). V lost 3 bases, J lost 2 bases, and 24 bases lay in between. The CDR3 sequence is CASSFGGWGRAEDTDTQYF. The CDR3 coding sequence is TGTGCCAGCAGCTTCGGTGGTTGGGGACGAGCGGAAGACACAGATACGCAGTATTTT.

Remarks on this clone: Other DNA sequences within the sample encode an identical CDR3. The V gene is TRBV5-1, the J gene TRBJ2-5, with D possibly matching TRBD1 (5 bases). The germline V and J ends were trimmed by 0 bases and 5 bases, with 11 bases remaining between them. Germline V gives CDR1 SGHRS, CDR2 YFSETQ. The CDR3 runs to 14 residues. In DNA form, the CDR3 reads TGCGCCAGCAGCTTGGAGGGGCTCGGGGAGACCCAGTACTTC. Protein product: CASSLEGLGETQYF.

In the case of this clone: This CDR3 is also generated by other DNA sequences in the sample. V is TRBV2 and J is TRBJ2-2, with TRBD1 identical over 8 bases. V lost 6 bases, J lost 6 bases, and 3 bases stayed unmatched. Germline loops: CDR1 SNHLY, CDR2 FYNNEI. This CDR3 region has 13 residues. The CDR3, as DNA: TGTGCCAGCAGGGCACAGGGGGCCGGGGAGCTGTTTTTT. Amino acids: CASRAQGAGELFF.

This clone was seen only once. Other DNA variants within this sample encode the same CDR3. The chain joins TRBV10-1 to TRBJ2-1; D gene unclear. CDR1 WNHNN and CDR2 SYGVQD come from the germline V gene (reference sequence). Trimming left V 2 bases short and J 2 bases short, with 4 bases between. The CDR3 runs to 13 residues. The CDR3 sequence: CASSEAPYNEQFF. The CDR3 DNA is TGCGCCAGCAGTGAGGCCCCCTACAATGAGCAGTTCTTC.

The V call is TRBV18, the J call TRBJ2-2, with 13 bases identical to TRBD2. After removal of 2 bases from V and 4 bases from J, the junction contained 4 bases not matched to a gene. The CDR3 is 17 amino acids. In germline, CDR1 is KGHSH, CDR2 LQKENI. This CDR3 reads CASSPLGLAGATGELFF. In nucleotides, the CDR3 is TGTGCCAGCTCACCATTAGGACTAGCGGGAGCCACCGGGGAGCTGTTTTTT.

As to this clone: This specimen includes other DNA sequences encoding the same CDR3. The chain employs TRBV10-3 and TRBJ1-1; D perhaps matches TRBD1 (5 bases). The V gene lost 7 bases and the J gene lost 1 base, with 7 bases spanning the gap. This CDR3 is built from 12 residues. CDR1 is ENHRY and CDR2 is SYGVKD in the germline V gene. CDR3 protein: CAITGPNTEAFF. Here the CDR3 DNA reads TGTGCCATCACGGGACCGAACACTGAAGCTTTCTTT.

The chain recombines TRBV7-9 with TRBJ1-4, with TRBD1 matching 10 bases. Germline-derived CDR1 and CDR2 are SEHNR and FQNEAQ (reference sequence). Trimming at V came to 1 base and at J to 2 bases, leaving 10 bases not matched to a gene. The CDR3 runs to 19 residues. CDR3 loop: CASSLGWTGGQGTNEKLFF. DNA of the CDR3: TGTGCCAGCAGCTTAGGGTGGACAGGGGGTCAAGGGACTAATGAAAAACTGTTTTTT.